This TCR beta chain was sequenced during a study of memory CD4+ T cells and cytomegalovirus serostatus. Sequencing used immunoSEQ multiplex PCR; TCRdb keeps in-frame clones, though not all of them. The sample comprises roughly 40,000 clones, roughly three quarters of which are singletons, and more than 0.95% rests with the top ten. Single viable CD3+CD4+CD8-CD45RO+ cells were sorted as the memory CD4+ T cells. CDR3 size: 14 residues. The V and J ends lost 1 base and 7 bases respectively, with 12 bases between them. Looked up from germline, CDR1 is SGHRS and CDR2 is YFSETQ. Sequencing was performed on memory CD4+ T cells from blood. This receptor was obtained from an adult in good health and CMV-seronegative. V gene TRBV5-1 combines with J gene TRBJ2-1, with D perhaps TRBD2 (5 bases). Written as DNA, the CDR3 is TGCGCCAGCAGCTTGACTTCGGGAAGTAATGAGCAGTTCTTC. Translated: CASSLTSGSNEQFF.